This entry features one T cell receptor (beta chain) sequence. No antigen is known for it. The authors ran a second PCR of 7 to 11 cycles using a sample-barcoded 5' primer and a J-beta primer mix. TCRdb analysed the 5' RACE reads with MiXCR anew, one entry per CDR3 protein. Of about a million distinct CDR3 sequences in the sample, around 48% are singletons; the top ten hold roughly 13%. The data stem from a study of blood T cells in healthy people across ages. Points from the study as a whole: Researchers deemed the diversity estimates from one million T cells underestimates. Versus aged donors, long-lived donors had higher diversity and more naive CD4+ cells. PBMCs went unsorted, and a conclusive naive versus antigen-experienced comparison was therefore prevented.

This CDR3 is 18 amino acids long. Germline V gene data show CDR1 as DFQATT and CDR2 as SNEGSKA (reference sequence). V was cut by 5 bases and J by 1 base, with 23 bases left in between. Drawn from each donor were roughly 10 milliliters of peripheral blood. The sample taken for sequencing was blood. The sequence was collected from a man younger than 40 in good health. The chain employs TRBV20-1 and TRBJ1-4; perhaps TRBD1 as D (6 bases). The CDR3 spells CSAPDSTGSSVTNEKLFF. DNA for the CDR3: TGCAGTGCTCCCGATTCTACAGGGAGTTCAGTAACTAATGAAAAACTGTTTTTT.